This is a list of T cell receptor beta chains from one sample in a study of CXCR3-negative and CXCR3-positive naive CD8 T cells. TCRdb re-called the 5' RACE reads and shows each CDR3 protein once, DNA omitted. In all, the sample yields some 130,000 distinct CDR3 sequences. Sequenced: naive CXCR3- CD8+ T cells from blood. These TCRs come from a human donor in good health. Some clones in this sample may be carry-over from other donors' samples. Each CDR3 is given with its conserved first and last residue. Each record gives: V gene, J gene, CDR3 protein.

>TRBV5-1|TRBJ1-1
CASSYGAKNTEAFF
>TRBV28|TRBJ2-1
CASRGLRGYNEQFF
>TRBV27|TRBJ2-7
CASSLSNGASYEQYF
>TRBV23-1|TRBJ2-2
CASSQSLAGRANTGELFF
>TRBV5-1|TRBJ2-1
CASRAGTSGRNEQFF
>TRBV7-2|TRBJ1-2
CASRRPGDAYGYTF
>TRBV2|TRBJ1-2
CASSGADNYGYTF
>TRBV28|TRBJ1-1
CASSFPQDRGWPNTEAFF
>TRBV7-9|TRBJ2-7
CASSLGAPAEQYF
>TRBV12-3/TRBV12-4|TRBJ2-1
CASSFIPSSYNEQFF
>TRBV2|TRBJ2-7
CASSESGGGSYEQYF
>TRBV28|TRBJ2-7
CASRGEREGYEQYF
>TRBV15|TRBJ2-5
CATSEEAQGVGETQYF
>TRBV4-1|TRBJ1-1
CASSQDRTGATEAFF
>TRBV6-1|TRBJ2-7
CASSEMLPRVGYEQYF
>TRBV19|TRBJ2-1
CASSMEGARNEQFF
>TRBV7-3|TRBJ2-3
CASSPVRDRGSDTQYF
>TRBV7-9|TRBJ1-2
CASSFGTGGYTF
>TRBV4-2|TRBJ2-1
CASSPTGNNEQFF
>TRBV21-1|TRBJ1-4
CAIGGLGEKLFF
>TRBV7-9|TRBJ2-2
CASRVTGSGTGELFF
>TRBV27|TRBJ1-2
CASSTGIYYGYTF
>TRBV7-9|TRBJ2-7
CASSLGGTGVF
>TRBV9|TRBJ1-1
CASSALLTVNTEAFF
>TRBV20-1|TRBJ2-5
CSARLAAQETQYF
>TRBV7-9|TRBJ2-5
CASSPVLGETQYF
>TRBV20-1|TRBJ2-1
CSARDSLAGGYNEQFF
>TRBV6-2/TRBV6-3|TRBJ2-1
CASSYSAGAYNEQFF
>TRBV11-2|TRBJ1-5
CASSPGGPGQGAGVQPQHF
>TRBV7-6|TRBJ2-2
CASSLSAAGELFF
>TRBV12-2|TRBJ1-2
CASRFSPGPPGICGYTF
>TRBV20-1|TRBJ2-5
CSARERQKETQYF
>TRBV29-1|TRBJ1-2
CSVEDRGPDVGGYTF
>TRBV7-2|TRBJ1-2
CSSSLWGGGNYGYTF
>TRBV5-1|TRBJ2-7
CASSVSSGVYEQYF
>TRBV3-1|TRBJ2-5
CASSQTNPGIPQETQYF
>TRBV6-2/TRBV6-3|TRBJ2-7
CASSHGGDSYEQYF
>TRBV9|TRBJ2-1
CASSVAADHYNEQFF
>TRBV5-1|TRBJ2-3
CASSLTGTRASTDTQYF
>TRBV7-9|TRBJ1-5
CASSGGGGEPGNQPQHF
>TRBV29-1|TRBJ2-7
CSVSGLADSYEQYF
>TRBV5-6|TRBJ2-1
CASSWPTSYEQFF
>TRBV13|TRBJ1-1
CASSFGQKNTEAFF
>TRBV28|TRBJ2-5
CASSLTQDSSRTQYF
>TRBV6-1|TRBJ1-5
CASSDTTNQPQHF